Listed below are T cell receptor beta chains from one sample, sequenced in a study of blood T cells in healthy people across ages. From the 5' RACE reads, TCRdb called clonotypes with MiXCR, one entry per CDR3 protein. Counted here are roughly 1,300,000 distinct CDR3 sequences, almost 60% occurring once; the ten biggest clones make up more than 6%. Sequences were obtained from blood. These receptors originate from a man younger than 30 in good health. Each CDR3 is given with its conserved first and last residue. Only some rows state a clone size, as once, few, many or a class for expanded clones.

CDR3 | J | length | V | size
CSARSPGSNGYTF | TRBJ1-2 | 13 | TRBV20-1 | few
CSTRDPNQETQYF | TRBJ2-5 | 13 | TRBV20-1 | NA
CSARIPLYEQYF | TRBJ2-7 | 12 | TRBV20-1 | few
CASSLERTVYEQYF | NA | 14 | TRBV11-2 | NA
CASSPGTGIYGYTF | TRBJ1-2 | 14 | TRBV6-1 | few
CASRRAGGPSNEQFF | TRBJ2-1 | 15 | TRBV12-3/TRBV12-4 | NA
CASSLPNNPGLAYNEQFF | TRBJ2-1 | 18 | TRBV5-1 | NA
CSARAERGGYNEQFF | TRBJ2-1 | 15 | TRBV20-1 | NA
CASSDKTSGSYEQYF | TRBJ2-7 | 15 | TRBV5-1 | NA
CASSLPSGTQYF | NA | 12 | TRBV7-9 | NA
CSASSLAGTDTQYF | TRBJ2-3 | 14 | TRBV20-1 | few
CSALQVLSYEQYF | TRBJ2-7 | 13 | TRBV29-1 | NA
CSAVKTSGYEQYF | TRBJ2-7 | 13 | TRBV20-1 | NA
CASSPPSGANVLTF | TRBJ2-6 | 14 | TRBV18 | NA
CASSPTAPDSSYGYTF | TRBJ1-2 | 16 | TRBV4-2 | NA